Listed here are 28 T cell receptor beta chains from one sample, sequenced in a study of T cell repertoires in cytomegalovirus infection. For these receptors, no antigen is known. TCRdb reprocessed the reads with MiXCR, giving one entry per CDR3 protein. The data contain hundreds of thousands of distinct CDR3 sequences, 25% to 30% of them singletons. Sequencing was performed on cultured PBMCs, taken from culture after CMV antigen stimulation. The receptors were sampled from a human donor in good health (CMV status not recorded). Some clones in this sample may be carry-over from other donors' samples.

This clonotype was observed a few times. The V gene is TRBV12-5, the J gene TRBJ1-6, with a possible D match to TRBD1 (5 bases). The V end was cut by 2 bases, the J end by 7 bases, with 27 bases between. The germline gives CDR1 LGHNT, CDR2 FRNRAP. The CDR3 runs 20 residues. CDR3 sequence: CASGLQRGAGFRGDNSPLHF. In DNA form, the CDR3 reads TGTGCTAGTGGTTTGCAACGTGGGGCAGGGTTTCGTGGAGACAATTCACCCCTCCACTTT.

This clonotype is a singleton in its sample. The chain couples TRBV20-1 to TRBJ1-3; TRBD1 agrees at 9 bases. The CDR3 runs 15 residues. Germline values: CDR1 DFQATT, CDR2 SNEGSKA (reference sequence). The junction had 10 bases not matched to a gene; V was cut back by 3 bases and J by 7 bases. CDR3 region: CSASLPGQGRNTIYF. CDR3 sequence (DNA): TGCAGTGCTAGTCTCCCGGGACAGGGACGTAACACCATATATTTT.

This chain connects TRBV2 to TRBJ1-1, with 7 bases identical to TRBD1. With 8 bases clipped from V and 6 bases from J, the junction kept 9 bases outside the gene matches. CDR3 size: 13 residues. The germline gives CDR1 SNHLY, CDR2 FYNNEI. In nucleotides, the CDR3 is TGTGCCAGCCAGGGGGAAGTGTGGTCTGAAGCTTTCTTT. Its translation: CASQGEVWSEAFF. Looking up the rest from reference TRBV2 and TRBJ1-1 gives the full variable domain: EPEVTQTPSHQVTQMGQEVILRCVPISNHLYFYWYRQILGQKVEFLVSFYNNEISEKSEIFDDQFSVERPDGSNFTLKIRSTKLEDSAMYFCASQGEVWSEAFFGQGTRLTVV.

This chain uses TRBV2 with TRBJ2-1; 7 positions match TRBD2. Germline CDR1 and CDR2: SNHLY and FYNNEI. The CDR3 covers 14 residues. The J segment lost 0 bases and the V segment lost 7 bases, leaving 3 bases of the junction unmatched. In DNA, the CDR3 is TGTGCCAGCATAAAGCGGGACTCCTACAATGAGCAGTTCTTC. Translating it yields CASIKRDSYNEQFF.

This clonotype occurred a few times. The chain couples TRBV5-4 to TRBJ1-5; 7 positions agree with TRBD1. V lost 9 bases, J lost 3 bases, and 12 bases stayed unmatched. The CDR3 runs 15 residues. The germline V gene has CDR1 SGHNT and CDR2 YYREEE (reference sequence). The CDR3 nucleotides are TGTGCCATCAACCGAGAGGGGGCCCTCAATCAGCCCCAGCATTTT. Translation: CAINREGALNQPQHF.

This rearrangement joins TRBV6-8 to TRBJ1-4; a weak D match, TRBD1 (5 bases). The length of the CDR3 is 15 residues. V lost 2 bases and J 4 bases, leaving 11 bases between the germline ends. The germline V gene has CDR1 MNHGY and CDR2 SAAAGT. For the CDR3, the DNA is TGTGCCAGCAGTTACCGGAAGGGGATTAATGAAAAACTGTTTTTT. As protein: CASSYRKGINEKLFF.

The CDR3: CASRQGPQPQHF. Written as DNA, the CDR3 is TGTGCCAGCAGGCAGGGCCCTCAGCCCCAGCATTTT. The rearrangement uses TRBV6-8 and TRBJ1-5; a possible D gene is TRBD1 (5 bases). Germline CDR1 and CDR2: MNHGY and SAAAGT. The CDR3 spans 12 residues. The V end was cut by 6 bases, the J end by 6 bases, with 9 bases between.

The genes are TRBV2 and TRBJ2-1, with TRBD2 matching over 8 bases. This CDR3 is built from 16 residues. Looked up from germline, CDR1 is SNHLY and CDR2 is FYNNEI. J lost 0 bases, V lost 4 bases, and 5 bases had no gene match. Here the CDR3 reads CASSALAGSSYNEQFF. The CDR3 bases are TGTGCCAGCAGTGCCTTAGCGGGGAGCTCCTACAATGAGCAGTTCTTC.

The rearrangement links TRBV27 to TRBJ2-3; D is ambiguous. The CDR3 totals 14 residues. The germline V gene encodes CDR1 MNHEY and CDR2 SMNVEV (reference sequence). Trimming removed 4 bases from V and 1 base from J, with 9 bases in between. CDR3 DNA: TGTGCCAGCAGTTCCCGGATGGGCACAGATACGCAGTATTTT. It specifies CASSSRMGTDTQYF.

Remarks on this clonotype: The germline gene is not matched at one end of the junction; a read error may be the cause. This chain uses TRBV7-7 with TRBJ2-5, with D perhaps TRBD1 or TRBD2 (5 bases each). CDR3 size: 15 residues. Germline CDR1 reads SSHAT; CDR2 reads FNYEAQ (reference sequence). CDR3 residues: CASSLTGTGQETQYF. For the CDR3, the DNA is TGTGCTAGCAGCTTAACTGGGACGGGCCAAGAGACCCAGTACTTC.

This clonotype was picked up a small number of times. The chain uses TRBV7-2 and TRBJ2-1, with TRBD2 as a possible D gene (6 bases). The CDR3 sequence is 12 residues long. From germline, CDR1 is SGHTA and CDR2 FQGNSA. V lost 5 bases to trimming and J lost 9 bases, with 11 bases between them. CDR3 coding DNA: TGTGCCAGCAGCCGGTCCGGGGGTGAGCAGTTCTTC. It translates to CASSRSGGEQFF.

This clonotype occurred many times. The chain has TRBV7-2 and TRBJ2-5, with TRBD2 as a possible D gene (5 bases). V was cut by 6 bases and J by 5 bases, with 10 bases left in between. Germline V gene lookup returns CDR1 SGHTA and CDR2 FQGNSA. The CDR3 has 12 amino acids. CDR3 in DNA: TGTGCCAGCAGTCGGGATGTGGAGACCCAGTACTTC. This codes for CASSRDVETQYF.

The chain links TRBV7-2 to TRBJ2-1; D call uncertain. The germline V gene encodes CDR1 SGHTA and CDR2 FQGNSA. Trimming left V 3 bases short and J 4 bases short, with 10 bases between. The CDR3 loop spans 14 amino acids. DNA of the CDR3: TGTGCCAGCAGCTTCGGACCGAATTACAATGAGCAGTTCTTC. Translation gives CASSFGPNYNEQFF.

The rearrangement joins TRBV6-5 to TRBJ2-1, with D possibly being TRBD2 (6 bases). V lost 2 bases and J 0 bases, leaving 14 bases between the germline ends. CDR3 length: 17 residues. CDR1 and CDR2 (germline): MNHEY, SVGAGI. The CDR3 region has the DNA TGTGCCAGCAGTTACGGGAGTGAGCGGGCCTCCTACAATGAGCAGTTCTTC. Protein sequence: CASSYGSERASYNEQFF.

The chain recombines TRBV11-2 with TRBJ2-2; D not certain. Per the germline V gene, CDR1 is SGHAT and CDR2 is FQNNGV. V was cut by 0 bases and J by 2 bases, with 13 bases left in between. This CDR3 is built from 17 residues. The CDR3 loop reads CASSLDLRPLNTGELFF. Here the CDR3 DNA reads TGTGCCAGCAGCTTAGATCTAAGGCCATTAAACACCGGGGAGCTGTTTTTT. Filled out from reference TRBV11-2 and TRBJ2-2, the complete variable domain reads EAGVAQSPRYKIIEKRQSVAFWCNPISGHATLYWYQQILGQGPKLLIQFQNNGVVDDSQLPKDRFSAERLKGVDSTLKIQPAKLEDSAVYLCASSLDLRPLNTGELFFGEGSRLTVL.

This clonotype was counted only a few times. This chain joins TRBV7-9 and TRBJ1-2; the match to TRBD1 covers 7 bases. V shed 1 base and J 5 bases; nucleotides not matched to a gene: 7. The CDR3 totals 15 residues. The germline CDR1 and CDR2 sequences are SEHNR and FQNEAQ (reference sequence). The CDR3 region is CASSLGDRAGYGYTF. CDR3 DNA: TGTGCCAGCAGCTTAGGCGACAGGGCAGGATATGGCTACACCTTC. The full variable domain, rest sourced from reference TRBV7-9 and TRBJ1-2, is DTGVSQNPRHKITKRGQNVTFRCDPISEHNRLYWYRQTLGQGPEFLTYFQNEAQLEKSRLLSDRFSAERPKGSFSTLEIQRTEQGDSAMYLCASSLGDRAGYGYTFGSGTRLTVV.

This sequence joins TRBV28 and TRBJ1-2; 9 bases are shared with TRBD1. CDR1 MDHEN and CDR2 SYDVKM come from the germline V gene. The CDR3 sequence is 15 residues long. The V segment lost 4 bases and the J segment 2 bases; nucleotides outside the gene matches: 5. The CDR3 region is CASSSVGQGNYGYTF. The CDR3 DNA sequence: TGTGCCAGCAGTTCAGTAGGACAGGGGAACTATGGCTACACCTTC.

V and J are TRBV5-6 and TRBJ2-1, with D possibly matching TRBD1 (6 bases). Trimming took off 3 bases at V and 8 bases at J, with 9 bases between the two ends. The length of the CDR3 is 12 residues. Germline CDR1 and CDR2: SGHDT and YYEEEE. The CDR3 DNA reads TGTGCCAGCAGCTCCAGGGGTGATGAGCAGTTCTTC. Residues: CASSSRGDEQFF. The full variable domain, with the rest looked up from reference TRBV5-6 and TRBJ2-1, is DAGVTQSPTHLIKTRGQQVTLRCSPKSGHDTVSWYQQALGQGPQFIFQYYEEEERQRGNFPDRFSGHQFPNYSSELNVNALLLGDSALYLCASSSRGDEQFFGPGTRLTVL.

The table lists this clonotype with many counts. This chain connects TRBV7-9 to TRBJ1-4; D is unclear. This CDR3 is built from 12 residues. Between the trimmed V and J ends, which lost 4 bases and 5 bases, there was a span of 5 bases. CDR1 is SEHNR and CDR2 is FQNEAQ in the germline V gene (reference sequence). CDR3 region: CASSSFNEKLFF. The CDR3 nucleotides read TGTGCCAGCAGCTCATTCAATGAAAAACTGTTTTTT.

V usage is TRBV7-8 and J usage is TRBJ2-7; 7 bases line up with TRBD2. With 1 base clipped from V and 6 bases from J, the junction kept 12 bases outside the gene matches. This CDR3 region has 16 residues. CDR1 and CDR2 from the germline V gene are SGHVS and FQNEAQ. The CDR3 sequence: CASSLVRRERKSEQYF. CDR3 coding DNA: TGTGCCAGCAGCTTAGTTAGGCGGGAGAGAAAGAGCGAGCAGTACTTC.

This chain connects TRBV3-1 to TRBJ2-5; 7 bases fit TRBD2. The V and J ends lost 0 bases and 5 bases, in that order; junction bases with no gene match: 6. CDR3 length: 15 amino acids. CDR1 is LGHDT and CDR2 is YNNKEL in the germline V gene (reference sequence). The CDR3 nucleotides read TGTGCCAGCAGCCAAGATCTAGGACTAGTGGAGACCCAGTACTTC. Translation: CASSQDLGLVETQYF.

This clonotype was seen only a few times. The chain employs TRBV7-2 and TRBJ2-7, with 8 nucleotides matching TRBD2. Germline CDR1 is SGHTA and CDR2 is FQGNSA. Trimming removed 1 base from V and 3 bases from J; junction bases left unmatched: 8. This CDR3 has 16 residues. The CDR3 bases are TGTGCCAGCAGCTTAGTTAGAAGCGGGAGATTCTACGAGCAGTACTTC. Residues: CASSLVRSGRFYEQYF.

This clonotype was seen more than once but under ten times. V usage is TRBV28 and J usage is TRBJ1-6; no clear D gene. The germline V and J ends were trimmed by 6 bases and 4 bases, with 13 bases remaining between them. The CDR3 runs to 15 residues. CDR1 MDHEN and CDR2 SYDVKM come from the germline V gene. CDR3 bases: TGTGCCAGCAGGCTCGCGGGCGGGTATAATTCACCCCTCCACTTT. It encodes CASRLAGGYNSPLHF.

This clonotype was observed at least ten times. The chain carries TRBV5-8 and TRBJ2-1, with 11 bases matching TRBD2. Germline assignment: CDR1 SGHTS and CDR2 YDEGEE. The trim removed 2 bases at V and 8 bases at J, leaving 6 bases unmatched. CDR3 length equals 15 residues. CDR3 bases: TGTGCCAGCAGCTTAGGTAATAGCGGGAGGGATGAGCAGTTCTTC. Translating it yields CASSLGNSGRDEQFF.

This chain uses TRBV27 with TRBJ2-1; 9 bases fit TRBD1. With V trimmed by 6 bases and J by 5 bases, 5 bases remained unmatched. This CDR3 is built from 14 residues. The germline CDR1 and CDR2 sequences are MNHEY and SMNVEV (reference sequence). CDR3 residues: CASRRTGVNNEQFF. CDR3 DNA: TGTGCCAGCAGAAGGACAGGGGTAAACAATGAGCAGTTCTTC.

This clonotype showed up just a few times. This chain connects TRBV7-3 to TRBJ1-1, with TRBD1 identical over 11 bases. CDR1 and CDR2 from the germline V gene are SGHTA and FQGTGA. Trimming took 5 bases from V and 4 from J; bases not matched to a gene: 3. This CDR3 contains 14 residues. The CDR3 bases are TGTGCCAGCAGCGCGGGACAGGGGGGCACTGAAGCTTTCTTT. Its translation: CASSAGQGGTEAFF. Full variable domain (missing parts from reference TRBV7-3 and TRBJ1-1): GAGVSQTPSNKVTEKGKYVELRCDPISGHTALYWYRQSLGQGPEFLIYFQGTGAADDSGLPNDRFFAVRPEGSVSTLKIQRTERGDSAVYLCASSAGQGGTEAFFGQGTRLTVV.

This sequence joins TRBV7-2 and TRBJ1-2; TRBD1 is a possible D gene (5 bases). The V gene lost 1 base and the J gene lost 4 bases, with 10 bases spanning the gap. CDR3 length: 14 amino acids. Germline loops: CDR1 SGHTA, CDR2 FQGNSA. As DNA, the CDR3 is TGTGCCAGCAGCTTAGAAGGGGCTTCCTATGGCTACACCTTC. It yields the protein CASSLEGASYGYTF.

The table lists this clonotype with a few counts. The rearrangement uses TRBV6-1 and TRBJ1-5; D not certain. V lost 6 bases, J lost 2 bases, and 17 bases lay in between. The CDR3 totals 16 residues. CDR1 is MNHNS and CDR2 is SASEGT in the germline V gene. This chain's CDR3 is CASSSRGGLGNQPQHF. Here the CDR3 DNA reads TGTGCCAGCAGCTCGAGAGGAGGGTTGGGCAATCAGCCCCAGCATTTT.